Listed below are T cell receptor beta chains from one sample, sequenced in a study of blood T cells in healthy people across ages. TCRdb re-called the 5' RACE reads through MiXCR, storing one row per CDR3 protein. The sample records fewer than 800,000 distinct CDR3 sequences, 32% being singletons. The sample was blood. The receptors originated from a woman of 80 years or more in good health. Both conserved end residues are part of each CDR3. Fields, in order: J gene, clone size, D gene, V gene, CDR3 DNA, CDR3 protein. The D gene is left open where the match is weak. Some rows have no size entry. The others give once, few or many, or a class for an expanded clone.

J gene: TRBJ1-2; clone size: .; D gene: .; V gene: TRBV7-6; CDR3 DNA: TGTGCCTGCAGCTTATCCCGGGGAGGGGGTTATGGCTACACCTTC; CDR3 protein: CACSLSRGGGYGYTF
J gene: TRBJ2-1; clone size: .; D gene: .; V gene: TRBV28; CDR3 DNA: TGTGCCACCAAAATTTGGGAGAACGCCTACAATGAGCAGTTCTTC; CDR3 protein: CATKIWENAYNEQFF
J gene: TRBJ2-1; clone size: many; D gene: .; V gene: TRBV20-1; CDR3 DNA: TGCAGTGCTAGGACGGGCCAGGGAGTGAACAATGAGCAGTTCTTC; CDR3 protein: CSARTGQGVNNEQFF
J gene: TRBJ2-1; clone size: .; D gene: TRBD1; V gene: TRBV3-1; CDR3 DNA: TGTGCCAGCAGCCATGGGGACAGGGGGAGCTCCTACAATGAGCAGTTCTTC; CDR3 protein: CASSHGDRGSSYNEQFF
J gene: TRBJ2-7; clone size: .; D gene: TRBD1; V gene: TRBV28; CDR3 DNA: TGTGCCAGCAGACCCAGACAGGGTGGGATCTCCTGCGAGCAGTACTTC; CDR3 protein: CASRPRQGGISCEQYF
J gene: TRBJ2-7; clone size: .; D gene: TRBD1; V gene: TRBV5-1; CDR3 DNA: TGCGCCAGCAGCCACGGGACAGTGGACTCCTACGAGCAGTACTTC; CDR3 protein: CASSHGTVDSYEQYF
J gene: TRBJ1-1; clone size: few; D gene: TRBD1; V gene: TRBV7-3; CDR3 DNA: TGTGCCAGCAGCTCAACCGGGGGCCGACAGGGAAGCCCTGAAGCTTTCTTT; CDR3 protein: CASSSTGGRQGSPEAFF
J gene: TRBJ1-2; clone size: many; D gene: .; V gene: TRBV20-1; CDR3 DNA: TGCAGTGCAAAAACAGGGACGTCCCGATATGGCTACACCTTC; CDR3 protein: CSAKTGTSRYGYTF
J gene: TRBJ2-7; clone size: .; D gene: .; V gene: TRBV12-3/TRBV12-4; CDR3 DNA: TGTGCCAGCAGTTTAGAAAGCGGCTCATGGTACGAGCAGTACTTC; CDR3 protein: CASSLESGSWYEQYF
J gene: TRBJ2-1; clone size: .; D gene: .; V gene: TRBV7-2; CDR3 DNA: TGTGCCAGCAGCTTACTCTCAGGCGCGCGTGTGAACAATGAGCAGTTCTTC; CDR3 protein: CASSLLSGARVNNEQFF
J gene: TRBJ2-5; clone size: many; D gene: .; V gene: TRBV5-1; CDR3 DNA: TGCGCCAGCAGCTTGATTACAGCAGCAGAGACCCAGTACTTC; CDR3 protein: CASSLITAAETQYF
J gene: TRBJ1-5; clone size: .; D gene: .; V gene: TRBV5-1; CDR3 DNA: TGCGCCAGCAGCTTGGGACCCGGCAGTAGCATTCAGCCCCAGCATTTT; CDR3 protein: CASSLGPGSSIQPQHF
J gene: TRBJ1-2; clone size: .; D gene: TRBD1; V gene: TRBV5-6; CDR3 DNA: TGTGCCAGCAGCGTACCGGGACAGCTATATGGCTACACCTTC; CDR3 protein: CASSVPGQLYGYTF
J gene: TRBJ2-7; clone size: .; D gene: TRBD2; V gene: TRBV11-1; CDR3 DNA: TGTGCCAGCAGCTTAGAACCAGCGGGGGGCGAGCAGTACTTC; CDR3 protein: CASSLEPAGGEQYF
J gene: TRBJ2-1; clone size: many; D gene: .; V gene: TRBV20-1; CDR3 DNA: TGCAGTGCTAGCCCATTTTTGAGGGGGGGCAAGGGTGAGCAGTTCTTC; CDR3 protein: CSASPFLRGGKGEQFF
J gene: TRBJ1-2; clone size: many; D gene: .; V gene: TRBV20-1; CDR3 DNA: TGCAGTGCTAGACAGGGTGATGTGGGCTACACCTTC; CDR3 protein: CSARQGDVGYTF
J gene: TRBJ2-3; clone size: .; D gene: .; V gene: TRBV6-7; CDR3 DNA: TGTGCCAGCAGTTACAGGGAGTCGGGCACAGATACGCAGTATTTT; CDR3 protein: CASSYRESGTDTQYF
J gene: TRBJ2-7; clone size: many; D gene: .; V gene: TRBV30; CDR3 DNA: TGTGCCTGGAGTGAAGGGACTGTATCCTACGAGCAGTACTTC; CDR3 protein: CAWSEGTVSYEQYF
J gene: TRBJ1-3; clone size: .; D gene: .; V gene: TRBV6-5; CDR3 DNA: TGTGCCAGCAGTTACCGGGCCCCAAATTCCGGAAACACCATATATTTT; CDR3 protein: CASSYRAPNSGNTIYF
J gene: TRBJ2-6; clone size: .; D gene: .; V gene: TRBV6-6; CDR3 DNA: TGTGCCAGCAAGGAGATGGGGGCCAACGTCCTGACTTTC; CDR3 protein: CASKEMGANVLTF
J gene: TRBJ1-1; clone size: .; D gene: .; V gene: TRBV29-1; CDR3 DNA: TGCAGCGTTGAACTGAGACAGCTGAACACTGAAGCTTTCTTT; CDR3 protein: CSVELRQLNTEAFF
J gene: TRBJ2-1; clone size: many; D gene: TRBD1; V gene: TRBV9; CDR3 DNA: TGTGCCAGCAGCGGAGCAGGGGGCGGGCGCTACAATGAGCAGTTCTTC; CDR3 protein: CASSGAGGGRYNEQFF
J gene: TRBJ2-3; clone size: many; D gene: .; V gene: TRBV11-3; CDR3 DNA: TGTGCCAGCAGCTTAGGACGAGGCACCACAGATACGCAGTATTTT; CDR3 protein: CASSLGRGTTDTQYF
J gene: TRBJ1-5; clone size: .; D gene: .; V gene: TRBV20-1; CDR3 DNA: TGCAGTGCTGGCCAGCCCGATCAGCCCCAGCATTTT; CDR3 protein: CSAGQPDQPQHF